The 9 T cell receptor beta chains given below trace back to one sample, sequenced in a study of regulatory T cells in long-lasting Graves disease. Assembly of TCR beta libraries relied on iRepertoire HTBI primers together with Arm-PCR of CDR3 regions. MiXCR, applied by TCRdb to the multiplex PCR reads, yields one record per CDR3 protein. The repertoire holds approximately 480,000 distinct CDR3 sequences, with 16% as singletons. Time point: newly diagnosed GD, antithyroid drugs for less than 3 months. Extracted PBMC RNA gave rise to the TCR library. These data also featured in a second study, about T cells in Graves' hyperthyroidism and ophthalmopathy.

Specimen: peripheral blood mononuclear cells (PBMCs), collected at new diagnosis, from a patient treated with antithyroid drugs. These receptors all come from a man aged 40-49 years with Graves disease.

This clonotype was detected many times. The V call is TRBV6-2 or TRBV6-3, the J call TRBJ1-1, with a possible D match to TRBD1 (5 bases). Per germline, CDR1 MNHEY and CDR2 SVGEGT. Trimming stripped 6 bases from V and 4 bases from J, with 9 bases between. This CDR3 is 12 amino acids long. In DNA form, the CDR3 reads TGTGCCAGCAGCGGGGGGGGCACTGAAGCTTTCTTT. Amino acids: CASSGGGTEAFF.

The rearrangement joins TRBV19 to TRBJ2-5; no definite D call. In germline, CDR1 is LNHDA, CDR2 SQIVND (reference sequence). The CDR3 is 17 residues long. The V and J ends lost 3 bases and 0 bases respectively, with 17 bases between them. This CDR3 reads CASSISGRRLYQETQYF. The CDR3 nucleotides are TGTGCCAGTAGTATTTCCGGACGGAGACTGTACCAAGAGACCCAGTACTTC. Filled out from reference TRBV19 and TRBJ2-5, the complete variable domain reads DGGITQSPKYLFRKEGQNVTLSCEQNLNHDAMYWYRQDPGQGLRLIYYSQIVNDFQKGDIAEGYSVSREKKESFPLTVTSAQKNPTAFYLCASSISGRRLYQETQYFGPGTRLLVL.

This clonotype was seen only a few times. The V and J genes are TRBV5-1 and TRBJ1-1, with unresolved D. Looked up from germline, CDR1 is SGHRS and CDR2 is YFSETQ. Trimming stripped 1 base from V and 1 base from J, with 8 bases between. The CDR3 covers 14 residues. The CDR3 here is CASSLNGKNTEAFF. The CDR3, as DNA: TGCGCCAGCAGCTTGAATGGGAAGAACACTGAAGCTTTCTTT.

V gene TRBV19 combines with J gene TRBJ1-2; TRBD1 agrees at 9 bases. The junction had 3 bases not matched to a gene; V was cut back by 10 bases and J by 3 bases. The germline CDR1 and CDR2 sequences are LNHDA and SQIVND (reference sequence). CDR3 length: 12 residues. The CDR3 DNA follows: TGTGCCACACAGGGGGCTGACTATGGCTACACCTTC. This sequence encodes CATQGADYGYTF.

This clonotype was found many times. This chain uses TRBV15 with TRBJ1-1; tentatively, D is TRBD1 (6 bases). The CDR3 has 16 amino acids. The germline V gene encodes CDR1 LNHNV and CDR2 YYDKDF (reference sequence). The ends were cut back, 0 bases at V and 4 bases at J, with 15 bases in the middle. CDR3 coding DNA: TGTGCCACCAGCAGAGATAGTGGGGGCTCTGGCACTGAAGCTTTCTTT. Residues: CATSRDSGGSGTEAFF.

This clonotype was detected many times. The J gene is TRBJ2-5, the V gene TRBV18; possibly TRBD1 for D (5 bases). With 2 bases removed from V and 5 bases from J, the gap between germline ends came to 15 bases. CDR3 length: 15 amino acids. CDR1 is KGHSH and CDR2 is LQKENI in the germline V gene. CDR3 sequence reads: CASSPVQGTLETQYF. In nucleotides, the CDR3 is TGTGCCAGCTCACCAGTCCAGGGTACTTTGGAGACCCAGTACTTC.

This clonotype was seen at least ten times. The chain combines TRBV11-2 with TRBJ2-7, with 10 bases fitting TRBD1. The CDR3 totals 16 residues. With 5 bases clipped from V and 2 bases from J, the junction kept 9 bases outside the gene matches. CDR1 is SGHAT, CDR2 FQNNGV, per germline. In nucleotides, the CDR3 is TGTGCCAGCAGCCTGGCCGGGACAGGGGTGCCCTACGAGCAGTACTTC. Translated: CASSLAGTGVPYEQYF.

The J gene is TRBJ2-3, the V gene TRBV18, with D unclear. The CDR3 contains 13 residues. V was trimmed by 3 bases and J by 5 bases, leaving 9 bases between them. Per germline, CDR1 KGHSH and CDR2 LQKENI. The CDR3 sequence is CASSPGFQDTQYF. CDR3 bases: TGTGCCAGCTCACCCGGGTTCCAAGATACGCAGTATTTT.

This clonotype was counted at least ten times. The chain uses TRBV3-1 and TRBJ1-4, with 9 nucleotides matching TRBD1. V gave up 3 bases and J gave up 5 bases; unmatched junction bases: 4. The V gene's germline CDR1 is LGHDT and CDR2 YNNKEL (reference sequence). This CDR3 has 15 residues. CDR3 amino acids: CASSHGTGHNEKLFF. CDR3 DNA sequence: TGTGCCAGCAGCCACGGGACAGGGCACAATGAAAAACTGTTTTTT.